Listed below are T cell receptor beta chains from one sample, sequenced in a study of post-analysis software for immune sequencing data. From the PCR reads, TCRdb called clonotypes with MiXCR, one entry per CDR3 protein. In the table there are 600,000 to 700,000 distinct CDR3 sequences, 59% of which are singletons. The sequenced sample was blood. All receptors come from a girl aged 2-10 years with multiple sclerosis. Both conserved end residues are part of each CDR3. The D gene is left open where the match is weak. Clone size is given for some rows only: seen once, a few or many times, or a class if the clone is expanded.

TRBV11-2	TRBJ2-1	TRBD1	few	TGTGCCAGCAGCTTAGGGGACAGGGGGCAAGCGGCCCGAAATGAGCAGTTCTTC	CASSLGDRGQAARNEQFF
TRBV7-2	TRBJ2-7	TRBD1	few	TGTGCCAGCAGCCGCAGACTCACCGGGACAGGGCTATCCGAGCAGTACTTC	CASSRRLTGTGLSEQYF
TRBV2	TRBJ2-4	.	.	TGTGCCAGTCTCAACCCCCAAGGGTTGTTGAACATTCAGTACTTC	CASLNPQGLLNIQYF
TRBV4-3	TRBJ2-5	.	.	TGCGCCAGCAGCCAAGGGACTACGACCCGAGAGACCCAGTACTTC	CASSQGTTTRETQYF
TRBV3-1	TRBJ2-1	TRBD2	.	TGTGCCAGCAGCCAATGGCTAGCGGTCTCCTACAATGAGCAGTTCTTC	CASSQWLAVSYNEQFF
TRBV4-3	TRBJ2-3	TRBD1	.	TGCGCCAGCAGCCAAAGGCCCACCGGACAGGGGGCTGCAGATACGCAGTATTTT	CASSQRPTGQGAADTQYF
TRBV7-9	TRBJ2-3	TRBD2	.	TGTGCCAGCAGCCTGGGGACTAGCGGGATAGATACGCAGTATTTT	CASSLGTSGIDTQYF
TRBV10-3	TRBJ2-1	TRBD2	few	TGTGCCATCAGTGAAACACTAGCGGGGCACAATGAGCAGTTCTTC	CAISETLAGHNEQFF
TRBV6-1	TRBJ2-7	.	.	TGTGCCAGCAGTGAGCAAACGGAGGTCTCCTACGAGCAGTACTTC	CASSEQTEVSYEQYF
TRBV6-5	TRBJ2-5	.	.	TGTGCCAGCAGTTACTCTTGGGCCGCGGAGACCCAGTACTTC	CASSYSWAAETQYF
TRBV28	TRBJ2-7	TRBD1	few	TGTGCCAGCAGTTTATTGTGGGACAGGCCCCACGAGCAGTACTTC	CASSLLWDRPHEQYF
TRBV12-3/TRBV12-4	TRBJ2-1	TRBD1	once	TGTGCCAGCACTCACAGGGGGCTAGACAATGAGCAGTTCTTC	CASTHRGLDNEQFF
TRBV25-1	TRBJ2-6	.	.	TGTGCCAGCAGTGACGCTGGAGGGGGATCTGGGGCCAACGTCCTGACTTTC	CASSDAGGGSGANVLTF
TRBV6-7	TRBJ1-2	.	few	TGTGCCAGCAGTTTTAAGGGGCTACCTAACTATGGCTACACCTTC	CASSFKGLPNYGYTF
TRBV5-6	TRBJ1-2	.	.	TGTGCCAGCGGCATCATGACAGACTACTATGGCTACACCTTC	CASGIMTDYYGYTF
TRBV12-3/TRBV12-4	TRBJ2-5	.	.	TGTGCCAGCAGTTTAGGAGGGAGCTTGAAGTACTTC	CASSLGGSLKYF
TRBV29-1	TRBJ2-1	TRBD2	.	TGCAGCGTTGCTGAGGCGGGAGGGCCCAATGAGCAGTTCTTC	CSVAEAGGPNEQFF
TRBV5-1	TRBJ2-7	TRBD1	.	TGCGCCAGCAGCTTACGACAGGGACCGGGCTACGAGCAGTACTTC	CASSLRQGPGYEQYF
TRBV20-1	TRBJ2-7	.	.	TGCAGTGCTAGGGGAGACAGAGAAGCCTACGAGCAGTACTTC	CSARGDREAYEQYF
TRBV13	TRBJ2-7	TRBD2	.	TGTGCCAGCAGCTTAGTAGTAGCGGGAGGTACCTACGAGCAGTACTTC	CASSLVVAGGTYEQYF
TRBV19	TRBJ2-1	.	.	TGTGCCAGTAGTATTGTTGGGAGTAGGGACAATGAGCAGTTCTTC	CASSIVGSRDNEQFF
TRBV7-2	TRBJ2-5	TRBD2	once	TGTGCCAGCAGCTTAGTAGCGGGGGGGAGGCAAGAGACCCAGTACTTC	CASSLVAGGRQETQYF